These 24 T cell receptor beta chains share one sample of origin, sequenced in a study of blood T cell repertoires in COVID-19. The assay was immunoSEQ multiplex PCR, and TCRdb's table has in-frame clones only and misses some. The sample lists 130,000 to 150,000 clones; about 88% were seen once. Sequenced input: peripheral blood. The receptors derive from a human donor with acute or convalescent COVID-19. The donor label of this sample is uncertain.

The chain has TRBV7-9 and TRBJ2-1; maybe TRBD1 (6 bases). The CDR3 has 14 residues. V was pared by 4 bases and J by 4 bases, with 11 bases between. Germline loops: CDR1 SEHNR, CDR2 FQNEAQ (reference sequence). The CDR3 protein is CASSSGQFYNEQFF. The CDR3 nucleotides read TGTGCCAGCAGCTCTGGACAGTTTTACAATGAGCAGTTCTTC.

This chain joins TRBV25-1 and TRBJ1-2, with D perhaps TRBD1 (5 bases). From germline, CDR1 is MGHDK and CDR2 SYGVNS. This CDR3 has 13 residues. V was shortened by 2 bases and J by 4 bases, with 8 bases between the two germline ends. DNA of the CDR3: TGTGCCAGCAGTGAACCTGACAGCTATGGCTACACCTTC. Its translation is CASSEPDSYGYTF.

The rearrangement uses TRBV10-3 and TRBJ1-5; perhaps TRBD1 as D (6 bases). CDR1 is ENHRY and CDR2 is SYGVKD in the germline V gene. Trimming left V 6 bases short and J 6 bases short, with 15 bases between. The CDR3 contains 14 residues. The CDR3 spells CAISGTNLGQPQHF. Here the CDR3 DNA reads TGTGCCATCAGCGGGACAAACCTCGGTCAGCCCCAGCATTTT.

This clone has a handful of counts. The chain recombines TRBV20-1 with TRBJ1-2; D is possibly TRBD1 (6 bases). Germline assignment: CDR1 DFQATT and CDR2 SNEGSKA (reference sequence). The CDR3 has 10 amino acids. CDR3 DNA: TGCAGGAGGGGGGGGCCTGGCTACACCTTC. Protein sequence: CRRGGPGYTF.

With respect to this clone: The junction departs from germline at one end; a sequencing error may be responsible. The chain carries TRBV7-7 and TRBJ2-1; D might be TRBD2 (5 bases). The CDR3 totals 14 residues. Germline CDR1 and CDR2: SSHAT and FNYEAQ (reference sequence). The CDR3 DNA reads as TGTGCTAGCAGCCCTGTACCAGAGGGCAATGAGCAGTTCTTC. Its translation: CASSPVPEGNEQFF.

The CDR3 loop is CASSLVHATNEKLFF. For the CDR3, the DNA is TGCGCCAGCAGCCTAGTTCATGCAACTAATGAAAAACTGTTTTTT. The chain combines TRBV4-3 with TRBJ1-4, with D uncertain. Germline CDR1 reads LGHNA; CDR2 reads YSLEER. Between the trimmed V and J ends, which lost 4 bases and 0 bases, there was a span of 9 bases. CDR3 length equals 15 residues.

The chain recombines TRBV2 with TRBJ2-7; D is perhaps TRBD1 (5 bases). Germline-derived CDR1 and CDR2 are SNHLY and FYNNEI. V dropped 5 bases and J dropped 1 base, with 15 bases sitting between them. The CDR3 extends over 15 amino acids. CDR3 sequence: CASSLDSRVSYEQYV. As DNA, the CDR3 is TGTGCCAGCAGTTTAGACAGTCGAGTATCCTACGAGCAGTACGTC.

The chain employs TRBV7-6 and TRBJ1-1; perhaps TRBD1 as D (6 bases). V was clipped by 1 base and J by 1 base, with 7 bases between them. The CDR3 is made up of 14 amino acids. In germline, CDR1 is SGHVS, CDR2 FNYEAQ. The CDR3 spells CASSLEQGNTEAFF. The CDR3 nucleotides read TGTGCCAGCAGCTTAGAACAGGGGAACACTGAAGCTTTCTTT. The variable domain in full, completed from reference TRBV7-6 and TRBJ1-1, reads GAGVSQSPRYKVTKRGQDVALRCDPISGHVSLYWYRQALGQGPEFLTYFNYEAQQDKSGLPNDRFSAERPEGSISTLTIQRTEQRDSAMYRCASSLEQGNTEAFFGQGTRLTVV.

The chain combines TRBV16 with TRBJ2-1, with TRBD1 matching over 9 bases. This CDR3 spans 15 amino acids. The junction had 8 bases not matched to a gene; V was cut back by 4 bases and J by 7 bases. Germline V gene lookup returns CDR1 KGHSY and CDR2 FQNENV. The CDR3 DNA sequence: TGTGCCAGCAGCCTCCGGGACAGGGTCCCAAATGAGCAGTTCTTC. The encoded protein is CASSLRDRVPNEQFF.

The chain employs TRBV5-1 and TRBJ2-4; 7 bases are a match to TRBD1. Germline V CDR1 and CDR2: SGHRS, YFSETQ. V lost 3 bases to trimming and J lost 1 base; unmatched junction nucleotides: 1. This CDR3 has 14 residues. The CDR3 reads CASSSTGAKNIQYF. The DNA for the CDR3 is TGCGCCAGCAGCTCGACAGGGGCCAAAAACATTCAGTACTTC.

This chain uses TRBV4-2 with TRBJ2-1; 7 positions agree with TRBD2. Germline V gives CDR1 LGHNA, CDR2 YNFKEQ. This CDR3 region has 17 residues. V was clipped by 0 bases and J by 7 bases; unmatched bases: 12. CDR3 region: CASSQDLPLGLPNEQFF. The CDR3 nucleotides are TGTGCCAGCAGCCAAGATCTACCCCTGGGACTACCGAATGAGCAGTTCTTC.

The chain couples TRBV6-2 or TRBV6-3 to TRBJ2-7, with 7 positions matching TRBD2. Germline trimming cut 0 bases from V and 7 bases from J; bases unmatched to any gene: 9. Germline CDR1 is MNHEY and CDR2 is SVGEGT. This CDR3 has 15 residues. DNA for the CDR3: TGTGCCAGCAGTTACTCCCTAGCGGTGACGCGTGAGCAGTACGTC. It translates to CASSYSLAVTREQYV.

This rearrangement joins TRBV21-1 to TRBJ1-1; the table's D call, TRBD1, has no DNA check behind it. TRBV21-1 is designated a pseudogene. The CDR3 extends over 15 amino acids. The CDR3 nucleotides read TGTGCCAGCAGCAAACGACCCGGGACAGGGGATGAAGCTTTCTTT. Protein sequence: CASSKRPGTGDEAFF.

This rearrangement joins TRBV10-3 to TRBJ1-1, with D possibly being TRBD1 (6 bases). Germline V lookup: CDR1 ENHRY, CDR2 SYGVKD. Trimming left V 6 bases short and J 1 base short, with 15 bases between. The CDR3 has 15 amino acids. The CDR3 bases are TGTGCCATCAGCGGGGGGGCAGGGGAGAACACTGAAGCTTTCTTT. Protein: CAISGGAGENTEAFF.

In its sample, this clone was seen once. V usage is TRBV20-1 and J usage is TRBJ1-1; the D is unclear. V shed 5 bases and J shed 5 bases, with 9 bases lying between them. This CDR3 spans 11 amino acids. In germline, CDR1 is DFQATT, CDR2 SNEGSKA (reference sequence). The CDR3 reads CSAPTATEAFF. The CDR3 DNA is TGCAGTGCTCCTACTGCGACTGAAGCTTTCTTT.

This clone came up once. The CDR3, as DNA: TGTGCCAGCAGCGAGAACAGTTATAGCAATCAGCCCCAGCATTTT. Amino acids: CASSENSYSNQPQHF. The V gene is TRBV27, the J gene TRBJ1-5; D remains unclear. The germline V and J ends were trimmed by 6 bases and 0 bases, with 12 bases remaining between them. Per germline, CDR1 MNHEY and CDR2 SMNVEV (reference sequence). CDR3 length: 15 residues.

The chain couples TRBV6-2 or TRBV6-3 to TRBJ2-3; TRBD2 matches at 16 bases. V was clipped by 2 bases and J by 2 bases; unmatched bases: 4. Germline CDR1 reads MNHEY; CDR2 reads SVGEGT. This CDR3 contains 18 residues. The CDR3 is CASSYGTSGGAFTDTQYF. In DNA form, the CDR3 reads TGTGCCAGCAGTTACGGGACTAGCGGGGGGGCGTTCACAGATACGCAGTATTTT.

The chain uses TRBV9 and TRBJ2-5; 8 nucleotides line up with TRBD2. Germline V CDR1 and CDR2: SGDLS, YYNGEE. The CDR3 runs to 17 residues. The V and J ends lost 0 bases and 1 base, in that order; junction bases with no gene match: 8. CDR3 nucleotide sequence: TGTGCCAGCAGCGTAGAAGACGGCGGGAGGCCCCAAGAGACCCAGTACTTC. Its protein is CASSVEDGGRPQETQYF. Together with reference TRBV9 and TRBJ2-5, the CDR3 gives the full variable domain: DSGVTQTPKHLITATGQRVTLRCSPRSGDLSVYWYQQSLDQGLQFLIQYYNGEERAKGNILERFSAQQFPDLHSELNLSSLELGDSALYFCASSVEDGGRPQETQYFGPGTRLLVL.

This clone was counted a few times. The gene calls are TRBV7-9 and TRBJ1-2; D remains unclear. Germline values: CDR1 SEHNR, CDR2 FQNEAQ (reference sequence). The CDR3 is 14 residues long. Between the trimmed V and J ends, which lost 4 bases and 6 bases, there was a span of 15 bases. CDR3 nucleotide sequence: TGTGCCAGCAGCTACAGTAGAAGGGAGGATGGCTACACCTTC. It specifies CASSYSRREDGYTF.

The chain uses TRBV6-5 and TRBJ2-5; weak D call: TRBD2 (5 bases). CDR3 size: 15 residues. Germline loops: CDR1 MNHEY, CDR2 SVGAGI. Trimming removed 7 bases at V and 10 bases at J, with 25 bases between. CDR3 sequence: CASTPRASPFGVQYF. DNA of the CDR3: TGTGCCAGCACCCCTCGGGCTAGCCCATTTGGTGTCCAGTACTTC.

The chain employs TRBV6-1 and TRBJ2-3, with TRBD2 matching 8 bases. Trimming took 1 base from V and 4 from J; bases not matched to a gene: 7. This CDR3 has 16 amino acids. Germline CDR1 and CDR2: MNHNS and SASEGT. The chain's CDR3 is CASSEVALAVPDTQYF. Written as DNA, the CDR3 is TGTGCCAGCAGTGAAGTGGCACTAGCGGTTCCAGATACGCAGTATTTT.

The V and J genes are TRBV14 and TRBJ2-2; 9 bases map to TRBD1. Germline loops: CDR1 SGHDN, CDR2 FVKESK. This CDR3 comprises 18 residues. The ends lost 6 bases at V and 0 bases at J; junction bases unmatched: 11. The CDR3 sequence: CASSLTVGTGSNTGELFF. CDR3 DNA sequence: TGTGCCAGCAGTCTGACCGTCGGGACAGGGTCGAACACCGGGGAGCTGTTTTTT. Together with reference TRBV14 and TRBJ2-2, the CDR3 gives the full variable domain: EAGVTQFPSHSVIEKGQTVTLRCDPISGHDNLYWYRRVMGKEIKFLLHFVKESKQDESGMPNNRFLAERTGGTYSTLKVQPAELEDSGVYFCASSLTVGTGSNTGELFFGEGSRLTVL.

The chain couples TRBV6-2 or TRBV6-3 to TRBJ2-7, with 8 bases matching TRBD1. After removal of 3 bases from V and 0 bases from J, the junction contained 4 bases not matched to a gene. The CDR3 totals 15 residues. Germline V gene sequence: CDR1 MNHEY, CDR2 SVGEGT. CDR3 sequence: CASSYRQGASYEQYF. The DNA for the CDR3 is TGTGCCAGCAGTTATCGCCAGGGGGCCTCCTACGAGCAGTACTTC.

The chain has TRBV5-4 and TRBJ2-5; perhaps TRBD1 as D (6 bases). CDR3 length equals 14 residues. Germline V gives CDR1 SGHNT, CDR2 YYREEE (reference sequence). V lost 5 bases and J lost 1, with 12 bases in between. CDR3 residues: CASSPGTLQETQYF. In DNA form, the CDR3 reads TGTGCCAGCAGTCCCGGGACACTCCAAGAGACCCAGTACTTC.